This entry describes one T cell receptor beta chain. These data are taken from a study of T cell responses to AZD1222 COVID-19 vaccine. The CDR3 has 14 residues. The germline gives CDR1 SGHTA, CDR2 FQGNSA. V lost 4 bases to trimming and J lost 0 bases, with 10 bases between them. The repertoire was sequenced with immunoSEQ multiplex PCR; TCRdb's copy has only in-frame clones and lacks some. The sample includes some 150,000 clones, approximately 90% of them seen just once. The specimen comprised peripheral blood, sampled on day 0 of AZD1222 vaccination. The chain recombines TRBV7-2 with TRBJ2-7, with unresolved D. This clonotype was sampled from an adult in good health. In DNA form, the CDR3 reads TGTGCCAGCAGCTCGTCCTCGGGCTCCTACGAGCAGTACTTC. Amino acid sequence: CASSSSSGSYEQYF.